These T cell receptor beta chains were read from a single sample in a study of CXCR3-negative and CXCR3-positive naive CD8 T cells. From its re-call of the 5' RACE reads, TCRdb lists each CDR3 protein once, without DNA. The sample yields about 6,700 distinct CDR3 sequences, of which the top ten take up 1.2%. Sequencing input: naive CXCR3+ CD8+ T cells from blood. The receptors come from a human donor in good health. Some clones in this sample may be carry-over from other donors' samples. Both conserved end residues are part of each CDR3. The order of the fields is clone size, J gene, V gene, CDR3 protein. Part of the rows lack a size; the others show once, few, many or a class for expanded clones.

clone size: NA
J gene: TRBJ2-5
V gene: TRBV14
CDR3 protein: CASSQDFSGYETQYF

clone size: medium-sized
J gene: TRBJ2-1
V gene: TRBV29-1
CDR3 protein: CSVEDLETSPYRGNEQFF

clone size: NA
J gene: TRBJ1-2
V gene: TRBV6-5
CDR3 protein: CASSYSMLGPSGYTF

clone size: NA
J gene: TRBJ2-7
V gene: TRBV7-9
CDR3 protein: CASSSPGTSGTLSYEQYF

clone size: NA
J gene: TRBJ1-1
V gene: TRBV7-9
CDR3 protein: CASSLMQGPEDTEAFF

clone size: medium-sized
J gene: TRBJ2-7
V gene: TRBV28
CDR3 protein: CASSLGQVGSYEQYF

clone size: NA
J gene: TRBJ1-2
V gene: TRBV2
CDR3 protein: CASSDYRVNYGYTF

clone size: NA
J gene: TRBJ2-7
V gene: TRBV4-3
CDR3 protein: CASSHAPGTAYEQYF

clone size: NA
J gene: TRBJ2-7
V gene: TRBV7-9
CDR3 protein: CASSLSRPGPVSYEQYF

clone size: medium-sized
J gene: TRBJ2-3
V gene: TRBV28
CDR3 protein: CASSRTRIGERDTDTQYF

clone size: medium-sized
J gene: TRBJ2-7
V gene: TRBV7-9
CDR3 protein: CASSSRGRGYEQYF

clone size: medium-sized
J gene: TRBJ2-4
V gene: TRBV28
CDR3 protein: CATRTGVFAKNIQYF

clone size: medium-sized
J gene: TRBJ2-1
V gene: TRBV6-2/TRBV6-3
CDR3 protein: CASSYIGQRYLREQFF

clone size: NA
J gene: TRBJ2-7
V gene: TRBV7-9
CDR3 protein: CASTHPTGSYEQYF

clone size: NA
J gene: TRBJ2-7
V gene: TRBV29-1
CDR3 protein: CSVKTGITYEQYF

clone size: medium-sized
J gene: TRBJ2-1
V gene: TRBV4-2
CDR3 protein: CASSPGDNEQFF

clone size: NA
J gene: TRBJ1-1
V gene: TRBV25-1
CDR3 protein: CASSWTEGAFF

clone size: medium-sized
J gene: TRBJ1-1
V gene: TRBV25-1
CDR3 protein: CASRDLNTEAFF

clone size: NA
J gene: TRBJ2-5
V gene: TRBV7-2
CDR3 protein: CASSLAQAEETQYF

clone size: NA
J gene: TRBJ2-7
V gene: TRBV5-6
CDR3 protein: CASSFGQRSYEQYF

clone size: NA
J gene: TRBJ2-7
V gene: TRBV27
CDR3 protein: CASSSTGNTGEQYF

clone size: NA
J gene: TRBJ2-7
V gene: TRBV29-1
CDR3 protein: CSVKTGSSYEQYF

clone size: medium-sized
J gene: TRBJ2-7
V gene: TRBV5-1
CDR3 protein: CASSLDIAYEQYF

clone size: medium-sized
J gene: TRBJ2-2
V gene: TRBV19
CDR3 protein: CASSTWVSGANTGELFF

clone size: NA
J gene: TRBJ1-1
V gene: TRBV5-1
CDR3 protein: CASSLKGENTEAFF

clone size: NA
J gene: TRBJ2-1
V gene: TRBV12-3/TRBV12-4
CDR3 protein: CASSSLAGNEQFF

clone size: NA
J gene: TRBJ1-2
V gene: TRBV20-1
CDR3 protein: CSARPRDRDFYGYTF

clone size: medium-sized
J gene: TRBJ2-1
V gene: TRBV4-2
CDR3 protein: CASSQDPLGVTLKPYNEQFF

clone size: medium-sized
J gene: TRBJ2-7
V gene: TRBV9
CDR3 protein: CASSDTSGFSYEQYF

clone size: medium-sized
J gene: TRBJ2-5
V gene: TRBV7-9
CDR3 protein: CASSFGPPQETQYF

clone size: NA
J gene: TRBJ1-5
V gene: TRBV5-6
CDR3 protein: CASSLAADGGLVFQPQHF

clone size: NA
J gene: TRBJ2-7
V gene: TRBV4-2
CDR3 protein: CASSQDIGGEDYEQYF

clone size: medium-sized
J gene: TRBJ2-1
V gene: TRBV20-1
CDR3 protein: CSVPVISYNEQFF

clone size: NA
J gene: TRBJ1-1
V gene: TRBV6-2/TRBV6-3
CDR3 protein: CASSYPGQNTEAFF

clone size: medium-sized
J gene: TRBJ2-5
V gene: TRBV9
CDR3 protein: CASSAGQRPQETQYF

clone size: NA
J gene: TRBJ2-7
V gene: TRBV20-1
CDR3 protein: CSARDRGHGDEQYF

clone size: medium-sized
J gene: TRBJ2-1
V gene: TRBV20-1
CDR3 protein: CSARGRDGESYNEQFF

clone size: NA
J gene: TRBJ1-4
V gene: TRBV2
CDR3 protein: CASSGGQGQGIVRLFF

clone size: medium-sized
J gene: TRBJ1-1
V gene: TRBV4-1
CDR3 protein: CASSPTGILNTEAFF

clone size: medium-sized
J gene: TRBJ2-1
V gene: TRBV27
CDR3 protein: CASSLQGLAGVNEQFF

clone size: NA
J gene: TRBJ2-3
V gene: TRBV7-6
CDR3 protein: CASLDNRGREDTQYF

clone size: NA
J gene: TRBJ1-5
V gene: TRBV3-1
CDR3 protein: CASSLRYSNQPQHF

clone size: NA
J gene: TRBJ2-1
V gene: TRBV28
CDR3 protein: CASSTVDRGAYNEQFF

clone size: medium-sized
J gene: TRBJ1-6
V gene: TRBV20-1
CDR3 protein: CSAPGQGEESPLHF

clone size: medium-sized
J gene: TRBJ2-7
V gene: TRBV13
CDR3 protein: CASSIGRGYEQYF

clone size: medium-sized
J gene: TRBJ1-5
V gene: TRBV21-1
CDR3 protein: CASSPNLPADSNQPQHF

clone size: NA
J gene: TRBJ1-2
V gene: TRBV13
CDR3 protein: CASSLGLKGQGGDGYTF

clone size: NA
J gene: TRBJ2-7
V gene: TRBV6-5
CDR3 protein: CASSYSPGSGYEQYF